The 31 T cell receptor beta chains in this list originate from one sample, sequenced in a study of T cells in Graves' hyperthyroidism and ophthalmopathy. TCR beta CDR3 sequences were amplified from RNA transcripts. A first-round RT-PCR of the TCR CDR3 used the HTBI primer set. One entry per CDR3 protein results from TCRdb running MiXCR on the multiplex PCR reads. Here the sample spans about half a million distinct CDR3 sequences, less than 20% being singletons. Source material: blood. The receptors come from a man aged 40-49 years with Graves' ophthalmopathy.

This clonotype was observed at least ten times. The V gene is TRBV30, the J gene TRBJ2-1; 7 bases agree with TRBD2. Per germline, CDR1 GTSNPN and CDR2 SVGIG (reference sequence). Trimming at V came to 2 bases and at J to 2 bases, leaving 0 bases not matched to a gene. The CDR3 sequence is 13 residues long. DNA of the CDR3: TGTGCCTGGAGTAGCGGGACCTACAATGAGCAGTTCTTC. It yields the protein CAWSSGTYNEQFF.

There are many counts of this clonotype. V and J are TRBV3-1 and TRBJ1-2, with D possibly being TRBD1 (5 bases). Per germline, CDR1 LGHDT and CDR2 YNNKEL (reference sequence). The CDR3 runs 12 residues. Trimming removed 1 base from V and 6 bases from J, with 6 bases in between. This CDR3 is CASSQVGDGYTF. The DNA of the CDR3 is TGTGCCAGCAGCCAAGTGGGGGATGGCTACACCTTC.

The J gene is TRBJ2-1, the V gene TRBV7-2; D gene uncertain. This CDR3 spans 13 amino acids. Trimming took off 5 bases at V and 5 bases at J, with 10 bases between the two ends. CDR1 and CDR2 from the germline V gene are SGHTA and FQGNSA. The CDR3 sequence is CASSAAWDNEQFF. The CDR3 bases are TGTGCCAGCAGCGCCGCATGGGACAATGAGCAGTTCTTC. The variable domain in full, with the rest retrieved from reference TRBV7-2 and TRBJ2-1, is GAGVSQSPSNKVTEKGKDVELRCDPISGHTALYWYRQSLGQGLEFLIYFQGNSAPDKSGLPSDRFSAERTGGSVSTLTIQRTQQEDSAVYLCASSAAWDNEQFFGPGTRLTVL.

The genes are TRBV2 and TRBJ2-7; 8 positions agree with TRBD2. The V gene's germline CDR1 is SNHLY and CDR2 FYNNEI. The CDR3 spans 12 residues. With V trimmed by 9 bases and J by 5 bases, 6 bases remained unmatched. The CDR3 spells CASTGGLNEQYF. The CDR3 DNA sequence: TGTGCCAGTACGGGGGGGCTAAACGAGCAGTACTTC.

This clonotype was seen repeatedly, ten times or more. The chain employs TRBV7-8 and TRBJ1-1, with D possibly matching TRBD1 (6 bases). The CDR3 runs to 15 residues. V was pared by 2 bases and J by 5 bases, with 15 bases between. Germline CDR1 SGHVS, CDR2 FQNEAQ. This CDR3 is CASSLPQGRRTEAFF. In DNA, the CDR3 is TGTGCCAGCAGCTTACCACAGGGAAGGCGGACTGAAGCTTTCTTT. The variable domain in full, with the rest retrieved from reference TRBV7-8 and TRBJ1-1, is GAGVSQSPRYKVAKRGQDVALRCDPISGHVSLFWYQQALGQGPEFLTYFQNEAQLDKSGLPSDRFFAERPEGSVSTLKIQRTQQEDSAVYLCASSLPQGRRTEAFFGQGTRLTVV.

CDR3 nucleotides: TGTGCCAGCAGCTTGGCCTTAGACCGCCACGAGCAGTACTTC. Translation gives CASSLALDRHEQYF. The rearrangement links TRBV5-5 to TRBJ2-7; D remains ambiguous. The CDR3 contains 14 residues. V was cut by 0 bases and J by 5 bases, with 12 bases left in between. Germline CDR1 reads SGHKS; CDR2 reads YYEKEE (reference sequence).

The rearrangement links TRBV2 to TRBJ1-5, with D possibly being TRBD1 (6 bases). V was pared by 5 bases and J by 3 bases, with 14 bases between. CDR1 SNHLY and CDR2 FYNNEI come from the germline V gene. The length of the CDR3 is 15 residues. The CDR3 region has the DNA TGTGCCAGCAGTTTACTGGGGGGCGTCAATCAGCCCCAGCATTTT. Amino acid sequence: CASSLLGGVNQPQHF.

The chain links TRBV7-3 to TRBJ2-7; either TRBD1 or TRBD2 may supply D (5 bases each). Germline loops: CDR1 SGHTA, CDR2 FQGTGA. There are 15 residues in the CDR3. The V and J ends lost 0 bases and 3 bases respectively, with 12 bases between them. For the CDR3, the DNA is TGTGCCAGCAGCTTAACCGGGGACGGCTTCTACGAGCAGTACTTC. Translated: CASSLTGDGFYEQYF.

The V call is TRBV19, the J call TRBJ2-6; 7 nucleotides match TRBD2. CDR1 and CDR2 from the germline V gene are LNHDA and SQIVND (reference sequence). V trimming: 3 bases; J trimming: 0 bases; junction bases outside the gene matches: 2. CDR3 size: 16 residues. CDR3 DNA: TGTGCCAGTAGTATGGGGGACTACTCTGGGGCCAACGTCCTGACTTTC. Its protein product is CASSMGDYSGANVLTF.

The J gene is TRBJ2-2, the V gene TRBV20-1; maybe TRBD1 (6 bases). This CDR3 is 14 amino acids long. Trimming took 0 bases from V and 4 from J, leaving 9 bases between them. The V gene's germline CDR1 is DFQATT and CDR2 SNEGSKA (reference sequence). The CDR3 sequence: CSARDLGATGELFF. In nucleotides, the CDR3 is TGCAGTGCTAGAGATCTGGGGGCCACCGGGGAGCTGTTTTTT.

This clonotype was seen a few times. This sequence joins TRBV20-1 and TRBJ2-7, with TRBD2 matching 9 bases. There are 14 residues in the CDR3. J was trimmed by 2 bases and V by 2 bases; bases with no gene match: 4. Per the germline V gene, CDR1 is DFQATT and CDR2 is SNEGSKA (reference sequence). This CDR3 is CSARKTSGTYEQYF. The DNA of the CDR3 is TGCAGTGCTAGAAAGACTAGCGGTACCTACGAGCAGTACTTC.

The chain carries TRBV5-1 and TRBJ2-1; D not resolved. Germline V gene data show CDR1 as SGHRS and CDR2 as YFSETQ. V lost 0 bases to trimming and J lost 3 bases, with 7 bases between them. The CDR3 runs to 14 residues. The CDR3 DNA reads as TGCGCCAGCAGCTTGGGTGACTTCTACAATGAGCAGTTCTTC. Protein sequence: CASSLGDFYNEQFF.

Turning to this clonotype: Just one base apart from a much larger clone, this may be a read error. The chain has TRBV6-1 and TRBJ1-2; D call uncertain. This CDR3 has 13 amino acids. V lost 5 bases, J lost 8 bases, and 15 bases lay in between. Per germline, CDR1 MNHNS and CDR2 SASEGT. CDR3 loop: CASSPGGVEGYTF. The CDR3 nucleotides read TGTGCCAGCAGTCCCGGTGGGGTTGAAGGCTACACCTTC.

A few counts support this clonotype. This chain joins TRBV11-3 and TRBJ1-1; 9 bases are shared with TRBD1. The CDR3 extends over 18 amino acids. Trimming removed 2 bases from V and 0 bases from J; junction bases left unmatched: 10. Germline CDR1 reads SGHNT; CDR2 reads YENEEA. Here the CDR3 DNA reads TGTGCCAGCAGCTTATCCGGGACAGGGTGCTACATGAACACTGAAGCTTTCTTT. As protein: CASSLSGTGCYMNTEAFF.

V usage is TRBV20-1 and J usage is TRBJ1-1; no clear D. This CDR3 is 11 amino acids long. Trimming removed 3 bases at V and 8 bases at J, with 10 bases between. Germline values: CDR1 DFQATT, CDR2 SNEGSKA (reference sequence). The chain's CDR3 is CSASRLGEAFF. In DNA form, the CDR3 reads TGCAGTGCTAGTCGTCTTGGGGAAGCTTTCTTT.

The chain joins TRBV30 to TRBJ1-6; D possibly corresponds to TRBD1 (6 bases). V was cut by 4 bases and J by 10 bases, with 14 bases left in between. Germline V CDR1 and CDR2: GTSNPN, SVGIG (reference sequence). This CDR3 is 13 amino acids long. CDR3 in DNA: TGTGCCTGGACCCTTCAGGGGCGATCACCCCTCCACTTT. Protein sequence: CAWTLQGRSPLHF.

This clonotype was seen just once. This chain links TRBV15 with TRBJ2-7, with TRBD2 as a possible D gene (6 bases). Looked up from germline, CDR1 is LNHNV and CDR2 is YYDKDF (reference sequence). Trimming left V 3 bases short and J 1 base short, with 7 bases between. The CDR3 extends over 13 amino acids. Here the CDR3 reads CATSSGRSYEQYF. In DNA form, the CDR3 reads TGTGCCACCAGCAGCGGGAGATCCTACGAGCAGTACTTC.

V usage is TRBV6-1 and J usage is TRBJ2-7; 11 bases line up with TRBD2. There are 14 residues in the CDR3. Per germline, CDR1 MNHNS and CDR2 SASEGT. V lost 6 bases and J lost 5; bases outside the gene matches: 6. CDR3 region: CASSVAGGPDEQYF. DNA of the CDR3: TGTGCCAGCAGCGTAGCGGGAGGGCCTGACGAGCAGTACTTC.

This clonotype was observed at least ten times. The gene calls are TRBV28 and TRBJ2-1; TRBD2 agrees at 9 bases. Germline trimming cut 2 bases from V and 3 bases from J; bases unmatched to any gene: 2. The germline V gene has CDR1 MDHEN and CDR2 SYDVKM. The CDR3 length is 15 residues. CDR3: CASSLSGRHYNEQFF. Here the CDR3 DNA reads TGTGCCAGCAGTTTAAGCGGGAGGCACTACAATGAGCAGTTCTTC.

This clonotype was detected only a few times. The CDR3 protein is CASSAGGGGSTDTQYF. CDR3 sequence (DNA): TGCGCCAGCAGCGCCGGAGGAGGCGGGAGCACAGATACGCAGTATTTT. This chain connects TRBV5-1 to TRBJ2-3, with a weak D call TRBD2 (5 bases). CDR3 size: 16 residues. The ends were cut back, 4 bases at V and 0 bases at J, with 15 bases in the middle. Germline V gives CDR1 SGHRS, CDR2 YFSETQ.

The chain has TRBV4-1 and TRBJ1-5; tentative D call: TRBD1 (5 bases). Trimming cost V 4 bases and J 2 bases, with 12 bases left between them. CDR1 MGHRA and CDR2 YSYEKL come from the germline V gene. The CDR3 totals 15 residues. CDR3 sequence: CASSLPGGGNQPQHF. The CDR3 nucleotides are TGCGCCAGCAGCCTCCCGGGGGGTGGCAATCAGCCCCAGCATTTT.

This chain uses TRBV10-3 with TRBJ2-3; the D gene is possibly TRBD1 (5 bases). The CDR3 totals 12 residues. Germline loops: CDR1 ENHRY, CDR2 SYGVKD. The V and J ends lost 7 bases and 7 bases respectively, with 12 bases between them. In nucleotides, the CDR3 is TGTGCCATCACAGGCAAGGGGAATACGCAGTATTTT. Its protein product is CAITGKGNTQYF.

This clonotype was found a few times. This CDR3 is CASSFPGQGSGNYGYTF. The CDR3 DNA follows: TGTGCCAGCAGCTTCCCGGGACAGGGATCGGGTAACTATGGCTACACCTTC. The chain couples TRBV11-3 to TRBJ1-2; TRBD1 matches at 9 bases. From germline, CDR1 is SGHNT and CDR2 YENEEA. V shed 3 bases, J shed 1 base, and the junction held 9 bases outside the gene matches. The CDR3 is 17 residues long. Complete variable domain (other parts from reference TRBV11-3 and TRBJ1-2): EAGVVQSPRYKIIEKKQPVAFWCNPISGHNTLYWYLQNLGQGPELLIRYENEEAVDDSQLPKDRFSAERLKGVDSTLKIQPAELGDSAVYLCASSFPGQGSGNYGYTFGSGTRLTVV.

J is TRBJ2-3 and V is TRBV6-2 or TRBV6-3, with 7 bases identical to TRBD2. This CDR3 contains 15 residues. Trimming removed 8 bases from V and 5 bases from J; junction bases left unmatched: 13. Germline CDR1 reads MNHEY; CDR2 reads SVGEGT. CDR3 residues: CASGILAGGGDTQYF. CDR3 DNA: TGTGCCAGCGGTATATTAGCGGGCGGAGGAGATACGCAGTATTTT.

This clonotype was seen only a few times. This chain joins TRBV29-1 and TRBJ2-3, with TRBD1 matching 10 bases. The CDR3 is made up of 15 amino acids. Unmatched junction bases numbered 14, after V lost 7 bases and J lost 7 bases. Germline V lookup: CDR1 SQVTM, CDR2 ANQGSEA. The CDR3 nucleotides are TGCAGCGCAATCGTTGGGACAGGGGTATTGTATACGCAGTATTTT. Protein: CSAIVGTGVLYTQYF.

The gene calls are TRBV12-5 and TRBJ2-1; TRBD2 agrees at 8 bases. V trimming: 6 bases; J trimming: 10 bases; junction bases outside the gene matches: 8. The CDR3 has 13 amino acids. Per germline, CDR1 LGHNT and CDR2 FRNRAP. CDR3 bases: TGTGCTAGTGGCCGGGGGGGGGGCAGGGAGCAGTTCTTC. This gives the protein CASGRGGGREQFF.

This clonotype came up many times. The chain joins TRBV30 to TRBJ2-2, with D possibly TRBD1 on 6 matching bases. This CDR3 contains 15 residues. Trimming left V 5 bases short and J 3 bases short, with 16 bases between. Germline CDR1 GTSNPN, CDR2 SVGIG (reference sequence). In DNA, the CDR3 is TGTGCCTGGCTTATGGAACAGGGACACACCGGGGAGCTGTTTTTT. This gives the protein CAWLMEQGHTGELFF.

In its sample, this clonotype was seen a few times. V gene TRBV7-2 combines with J gene TRBJ2-3, with TRBD1 matching 7 bases. After removal of 3 bases from V and 1 base from J, the junction contained 4 bases not matched to a gene. CDR1 and CDR2 from the germline V gene are SGHTA and FQGNSA. The CDR3 has 15 amino acids. For the CDR3, the DNA is TGTGCCAGCAGCTTTTATACAGGGGGCACAGATACGCAGTATTTT. Translated: CASSFYTGGTDTQYF.

This clonotype was counted many times. The chain carries TRBV27 and TRBJ2-7, with 10 positions matching TRBD2. CDR3 length: 15 amino acids. After removal of 5 bases from V and 7 bases from J, the junction contained 11 bases not matched to a gene. Germline V gives CDR1 MNHEY, CDR2 SMNVEV (reference sequence). CDR3: CASSPARAGGHEQYF. The CDR3 DNA follows: TGTGCCAGCAGTCCCGCCCGAGCGGGGGGGCATGAGCAGTACTTC.

This clonotype was recorded a few times. The chain joins TRBV12-3 or TRBV12-4 to TRBJ2-5; D is uncertain. CDR3 length equals 14 residues. V was pared by 7 bases and J by 4 bases, with 16 bases between. The CDR3 is CASTRASVIETQYF. In DNA, the CDR3 is TGTGCCAGCACCCGGGCCTCAGTAATAGAGACCCAGTACTTC.

This clonotype has at least ten counts. J is TRBJ2-7 and V is TRBV28; the match to TRBD2 covers 8 bases. CDR3 length equals 15 residues. V shed 4 bases and J 0 bases; nucleotides not matched to a gene: 5. Germline V gene sequence: CDR1 MDHEN, CDR2 SYDVKM. The CDR3 DNA reads as TGTGCCAGCAGTTCCGCCGGGACTAGCTCCTACGAGCAGTACTTC. This encodes CASSSAGTSSYEQYF. Supplemented by reference TRBV28 and TRBJ2-7, the full variable domain reads DVKVTQSSRYLVKRTGEKVFLECVQDMDHENMFWYRQDPGLGLRLIYFSYDVKMKEKGDIPEGYSVSREKKERFSLILESASTNQTSMYLCASSSAGTSSYEQYFGPGTRLTVT.